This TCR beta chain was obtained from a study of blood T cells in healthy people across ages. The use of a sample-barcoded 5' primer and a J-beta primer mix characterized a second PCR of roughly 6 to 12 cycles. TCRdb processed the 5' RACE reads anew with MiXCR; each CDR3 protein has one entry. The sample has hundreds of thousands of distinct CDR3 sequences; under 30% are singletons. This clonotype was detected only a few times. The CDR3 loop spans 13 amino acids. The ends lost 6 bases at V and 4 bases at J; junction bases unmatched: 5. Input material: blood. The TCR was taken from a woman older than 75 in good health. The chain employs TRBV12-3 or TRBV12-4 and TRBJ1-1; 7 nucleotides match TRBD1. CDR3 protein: CASRTGKITEAFF. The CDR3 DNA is TGTGCCAGCAGGACAGGGAAAATCACTGAAGCTTTCTTT.